This TCR beta chain was recovered during a study of cytomegalovirus exposure and HLA in healthy donors. For the study at large: Unique TCRs numbering about 85 million, obtained from HLA-typed donors, made up an early data release.

As for the donors, each was a healthy bone marrow donor. Study results and limitations: It was reported that TCR beta sequences correctly inferred the HLA-A and HLA-B alleles for most subjects. Reports showed the classifier diagnosing cytomegalovirus status with high specificity and sensitivity.

CDR1 is MDHEN and CDR2 is SYDVKM in the germline V gene. This CDR3 is 17 amino acids long. V shed 5 bases and J shed 0 bases, with 17 bases lying between them. Regarding this clone: Its target is not known.

60 Vbeta and 13 Jbeta primers were used in PCR. This table comes from immunoSEQ multiplex PCR, and its TCRdb copy is limited to in-frame clones, with some not included. The sample has some 190,000 clones, about 80% seen once; the top ten hold 1.5%. The TCR comes from a man in his forties in good health and CMV-seronegative. The gene calls are TRBV28 and TRBJ1-3; D may be TRBD1 (5 bases). Sequencing was performed on PBMCs. CDR3 sequence (DNA): TGTGCCAGCAGTCTCGACAGCCCGGAGTTCTCTGGAAACACCATATATTTT. Its protein product is CASSLDSPEFSGNTIYF.